This T cell receptor beta chain was recorded in a study of neoadjuvant anti-PD-1 for oral cavity cancer (dated by TCRdb to the early 2020s). Background on the whole study: Patients mostly received three to four biweekly doses of nivolumab at 3 mg/kg before curative-intent surgical resection. A 33% response rate was observed in the parent correlative cohort, in which around eleven patients were included. Patients who did not progress were given a fourth nivolumab dose at about day 43 and had definitive surgical resection on days 50-56. Under RECIST 1.1, patients with complete response, partial response or stable disease were classed as responders, and patients with progression were classed as non-responders.

This clone was counted a single time. No cognate antigen has been identified for it. No much larger clonotype is one base removed from it; base qualities were not supplied. What the authors observed across the whole study: After neoadjuvant nivolumab, non-responders showed significantly higher T cell clonality (Gini index) in PBMCs than responders did. TCR analyses included only a few patients per response group, and the authors called for larger cohorts for validation. Higher pretreatment blood Treg/Th17 ratios correlated with higher pretreatment blood TCRbeta clonality and lower post-treatment tumor TCRbeta clonality.

The time point label, as the study defines it: after neoadjuvant nivolumab, at surgical resection. The patients had newly diagnosed stage II-IVA oral cavity squamous cell carcinoma and had not received any prior systemic or radiation treatment. The cohort was composed of patients with HPV-negative, locally advanced oral cavity squamous cell carcinoma. Peripheral blood mononuclear cells were analyzed directly and were not maintained or expanded in culture. Samples came from a longitudinal correlative study of a single-arm phase II trial of neoadjuvant nivolumab in oral cavity squamous cell carcinoma. Genomic DNA-based TCRbeta sequencing was performed on subject-matched pre- and post-treatment PBMCs and tumors from three responders and three non-responders. Peripheral blood mononuclear cells were collected once before nivolumab treatment and again after treatment, at the time of surgery. Genomic DNA was isolated from PBMCs using the Maxwell RSC DNA from Cells kit.

CDR1 and CDR2 are drawn from the germline V gene (reference sequence): MNHEY, SMNVEV. Relative to germline, V is missing 6 bases and J is missing 2 bases, with 6 bases of the junction outside any gene match. The CDR3 spans 14 residues, from the cysteine through the phenylalanine. Only the CDR3 DNA is retained, 42 bases long and in frame from the first base. For deep sequencing, PBMC libraries mostly used around 0.45 ug of input genomic DNA, with six replicates for each sample. The immunoSEQ hsTCRbeta kit was used to prepare TCRbeta libraries according to the manufacturer's instructions. An Illumina NovaSeq 6000 S4 flow cell was used to sequence the final libraries, which had first been combined to 3 nM. Per the original workflow: The immunoSEQ Analyzer handled quality control and preprocessing of the raw data. The analysis was restricted to productive rearrangements, with each unique CDR3 amino acid sequence defining a clonotype. Repertoire clonality was estimated as the Gini-Simpson index, which was computed with the R package tcR. Gini indices were compared with Student's t test, and associations with tumor size change were assessed by Pearson correlation. Entries here come from immuneACCESS through TCRdb and include only in-frame sequences with V and J called. Some clones fail to appear in such tables; in the studies checked, an unresolved V gene covers under half of the shortfall, and the cause of the remainder is unknown. V, J and clone size are those of that table, while D and trimming were read from the DNA. The sample records more than 11,000 clones, 76% of which are singletons. The top ten hold around 2.4% of the sample.

The chain joins TRBV27 to TRBJ1-1; a stretch of 7 junction bases matches TRBD1. Sequenced here: PBMCs, sampled after nivolumab (anti-PD-1) treatment. The sequence was collected from a person between 35 and 79 years old with oral cavity squamous cell carcinoma. The DNA reads TGTGCCAGCAGCTACGGGACAGTTAACACTGAAGCTTTCTTT. Translated, it gives CASSYGTVNTEAFF.